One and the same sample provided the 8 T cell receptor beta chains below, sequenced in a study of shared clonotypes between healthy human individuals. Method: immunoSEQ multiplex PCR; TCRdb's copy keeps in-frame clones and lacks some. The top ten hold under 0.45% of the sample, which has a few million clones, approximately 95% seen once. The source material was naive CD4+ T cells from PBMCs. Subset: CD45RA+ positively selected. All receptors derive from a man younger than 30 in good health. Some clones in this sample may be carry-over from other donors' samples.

The CDR3 region is CASSRGSYEQYF. As DNA, the CDR3 is TGTGCCAGCAGTAGGGGTTCCTACGAGCAGTACTTC. This chain uses TRBV9 with TRBJ2-7; D might be TRBD1 (5 bases). Trimming left V 5 bases short and J 1 base short, with 7 bases between. The CDR3 consists of 12 residues. Germline CDR1 is SGDLS and CDR2 is YYNGEE.

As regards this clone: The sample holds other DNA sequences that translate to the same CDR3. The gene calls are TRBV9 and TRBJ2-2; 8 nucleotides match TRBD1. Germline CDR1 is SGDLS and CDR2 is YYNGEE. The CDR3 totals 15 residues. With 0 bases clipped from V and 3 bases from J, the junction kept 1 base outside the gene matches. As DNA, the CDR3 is TGTGCCAGCAGCGTAGACAGGGGGTACACCGGGGAGCTGTTTTTT. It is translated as CASSVDRGYTGELFF.

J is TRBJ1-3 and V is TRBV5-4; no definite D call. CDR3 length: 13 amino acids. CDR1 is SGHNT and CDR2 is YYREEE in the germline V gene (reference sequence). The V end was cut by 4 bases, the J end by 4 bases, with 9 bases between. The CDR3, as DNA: TGTGCCAGCAGCCCCAATGAGGGAAACACCATATATTTT. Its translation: CASSPNEGNTIYF.

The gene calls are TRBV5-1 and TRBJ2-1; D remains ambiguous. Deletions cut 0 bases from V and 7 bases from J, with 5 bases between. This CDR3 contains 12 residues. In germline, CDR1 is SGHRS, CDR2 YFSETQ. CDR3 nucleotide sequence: TGCGCCAGCAGCTTGGGGGTTAATGAGCAGTTCTTC. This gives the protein CASSLGVNEQFF.

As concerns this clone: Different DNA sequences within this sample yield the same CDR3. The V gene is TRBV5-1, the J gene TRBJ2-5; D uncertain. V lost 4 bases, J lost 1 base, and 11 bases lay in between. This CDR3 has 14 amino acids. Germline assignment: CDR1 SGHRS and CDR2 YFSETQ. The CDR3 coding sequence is TGCGCCAGCAGCACCGGACGGACCCAAGAGACCCAGTACTTC. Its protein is CASSTGRTQETQYF. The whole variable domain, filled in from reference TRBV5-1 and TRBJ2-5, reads KAGVTQTPRYLIKTRGQQVTLSCSPISGHRSVSWYQQTPGQGLQFLFEYFSETQRNKGNFPGRFSGRQFSNSRSEMNVSTLELGDSALYLCASSTGRTQETQYFGPGTRLLVL.

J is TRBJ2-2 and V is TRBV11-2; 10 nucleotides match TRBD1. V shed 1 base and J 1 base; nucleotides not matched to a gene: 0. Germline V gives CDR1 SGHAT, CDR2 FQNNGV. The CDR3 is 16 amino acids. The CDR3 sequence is CASSLGDRGNTGELFF. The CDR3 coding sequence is TGTGCCAGCAGCTTAGGGGACAGGGGGAACACCGGGGAGCTGTTTTTT.

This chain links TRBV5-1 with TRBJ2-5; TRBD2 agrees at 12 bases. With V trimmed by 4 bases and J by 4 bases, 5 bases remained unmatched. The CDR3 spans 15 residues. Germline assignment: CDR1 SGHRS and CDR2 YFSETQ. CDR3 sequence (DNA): TGCGCCAGCAGCCCGACTAGCGGGAGTCTAGAGACCCAGTACTTC. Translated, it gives CASSPTSGSLETQYF.

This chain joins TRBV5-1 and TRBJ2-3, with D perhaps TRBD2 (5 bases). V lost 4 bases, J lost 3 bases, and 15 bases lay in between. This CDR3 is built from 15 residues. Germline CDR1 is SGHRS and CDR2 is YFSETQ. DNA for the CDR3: TGCGCCAGCAGCCAATCACGGGGAATGACAGATACGCAGTATTTT. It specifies CASSQSRGMTDTQYF.